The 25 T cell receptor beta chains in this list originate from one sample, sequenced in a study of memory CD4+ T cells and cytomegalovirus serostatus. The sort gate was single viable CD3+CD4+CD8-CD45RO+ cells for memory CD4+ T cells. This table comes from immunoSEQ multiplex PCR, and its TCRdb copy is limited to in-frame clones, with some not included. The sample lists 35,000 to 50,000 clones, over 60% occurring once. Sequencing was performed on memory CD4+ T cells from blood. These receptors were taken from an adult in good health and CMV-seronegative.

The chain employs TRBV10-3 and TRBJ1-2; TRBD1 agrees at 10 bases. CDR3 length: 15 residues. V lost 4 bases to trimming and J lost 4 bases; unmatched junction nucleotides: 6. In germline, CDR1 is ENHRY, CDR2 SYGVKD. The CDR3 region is CAISAGTGEIYGYTF. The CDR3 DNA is TGTGCCATCAGTGCTGGGACAGGGGAGATCTATGGCTACACCTTC.

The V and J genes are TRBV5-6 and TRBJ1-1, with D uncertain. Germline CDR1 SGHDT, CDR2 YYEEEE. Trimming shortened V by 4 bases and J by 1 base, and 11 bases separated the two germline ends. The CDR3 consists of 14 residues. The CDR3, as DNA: TGTGCCAGCAGCCGAGGAGTCCAGAACACTGAAGCTTTCTTT. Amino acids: CASSRGVQNTEAFF.

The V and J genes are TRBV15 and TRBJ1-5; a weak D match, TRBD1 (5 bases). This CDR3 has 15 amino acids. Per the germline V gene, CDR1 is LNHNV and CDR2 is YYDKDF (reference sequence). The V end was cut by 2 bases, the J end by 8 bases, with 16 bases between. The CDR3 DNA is TGTGCCACCAGCAGATCGGAAGGGGCGGGTGAGCCCCAGCATTTT. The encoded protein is CATSRSEGAGEPQHF.

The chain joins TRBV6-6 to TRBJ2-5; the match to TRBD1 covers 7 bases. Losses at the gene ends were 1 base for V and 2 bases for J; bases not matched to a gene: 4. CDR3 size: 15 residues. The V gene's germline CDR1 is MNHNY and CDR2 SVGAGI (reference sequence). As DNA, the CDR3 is TGTGCCAGCAGTTACTTGGGACAGCCGCAAGAGACCCAGTACTTC. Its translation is CASSYLGQPQETQYF.

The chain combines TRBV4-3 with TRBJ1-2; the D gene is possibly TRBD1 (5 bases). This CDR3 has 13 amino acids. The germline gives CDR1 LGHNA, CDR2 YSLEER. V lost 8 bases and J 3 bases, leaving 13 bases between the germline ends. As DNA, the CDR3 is TGCGCCAGCGCCCCCAGGGAGGACTATGGCTACACCTTC. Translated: CASAPREDYGYTF.

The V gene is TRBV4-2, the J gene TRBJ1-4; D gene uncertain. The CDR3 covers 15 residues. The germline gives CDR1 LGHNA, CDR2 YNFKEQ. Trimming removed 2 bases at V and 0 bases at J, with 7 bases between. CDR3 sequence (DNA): TGTGCCAGCAGCCAATCAGTAGCAACTAATGAAAAACTGTTTTTT. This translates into CASSQSVATNEKLFF.

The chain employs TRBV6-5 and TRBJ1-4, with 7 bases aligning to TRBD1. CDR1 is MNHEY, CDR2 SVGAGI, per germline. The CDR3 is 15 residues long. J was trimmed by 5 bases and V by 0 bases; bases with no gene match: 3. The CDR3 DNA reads TGTGCCAGCAGTTACTCAGGGGGCGAAAATGAAAAACTGTTTTTT. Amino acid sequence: CASSYSGGENEKLFF.

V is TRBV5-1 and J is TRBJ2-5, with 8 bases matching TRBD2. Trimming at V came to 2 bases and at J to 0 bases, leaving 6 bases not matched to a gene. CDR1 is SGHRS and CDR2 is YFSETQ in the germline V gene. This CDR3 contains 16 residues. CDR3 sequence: CASSFYPAGDQETQYF. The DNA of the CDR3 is TGCGCCAGCAGCTTCTATCCAGCGGGAGACCAAGAGACCCAGTACTTC.

The CDR3, as DNA: TGTGCCAGCAGCTCCTTACAGGGACGGTATGGCTACACCTTC. Translating gives CASSSLQGRYGYTF. The chain couples TRBV7-9 to TRBJ1-2; TRBD1 is a possible D gene (6 bases). The CDR3 is 14 amino acids. The ends were cut back, 4 bases at V and 5 bases at J, with 14 bases in the middle. Germline CDR1 is SEHNR and CDR2 is FQNEAQ (reference sequence).

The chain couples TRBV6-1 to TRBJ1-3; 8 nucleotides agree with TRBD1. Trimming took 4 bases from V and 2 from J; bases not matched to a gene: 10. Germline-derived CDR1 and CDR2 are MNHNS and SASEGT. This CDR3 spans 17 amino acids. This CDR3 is CASSANPGQATGNTIYF. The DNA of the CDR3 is TGTGCCAGCAGTGCCAATCCGGGACAGGCAACTGGAAACACCATATATTTT.

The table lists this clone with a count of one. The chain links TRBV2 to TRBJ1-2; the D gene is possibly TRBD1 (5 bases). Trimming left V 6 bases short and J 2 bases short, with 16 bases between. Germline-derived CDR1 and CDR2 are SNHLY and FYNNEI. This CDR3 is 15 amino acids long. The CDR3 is CASRRNQGGNYGYTF. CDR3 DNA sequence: TGTGCCAGCAGGCGAAACCAGGGAGGCAACTATGGCTACACCTTC.

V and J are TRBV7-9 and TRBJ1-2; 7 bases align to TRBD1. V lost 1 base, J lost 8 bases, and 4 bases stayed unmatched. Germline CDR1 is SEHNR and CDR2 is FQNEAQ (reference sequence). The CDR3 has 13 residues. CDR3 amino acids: CASSLGQGFGYTF. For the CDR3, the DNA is TGTGCCAGCAGCTTAGGACAGGGCTTCGGCTACACCTTC.

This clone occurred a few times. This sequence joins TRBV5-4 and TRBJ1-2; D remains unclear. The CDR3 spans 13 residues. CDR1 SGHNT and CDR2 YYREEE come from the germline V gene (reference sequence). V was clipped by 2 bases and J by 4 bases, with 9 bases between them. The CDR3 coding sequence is TGTGCCAGCAGCTTTTCTGAGGGCTATGGCTACACCTTC. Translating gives CASSFSEGYGYTF.

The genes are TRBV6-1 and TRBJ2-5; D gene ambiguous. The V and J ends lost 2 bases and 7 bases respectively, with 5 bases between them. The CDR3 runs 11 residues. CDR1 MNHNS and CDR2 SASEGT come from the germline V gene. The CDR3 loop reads CASSEYGTQYF. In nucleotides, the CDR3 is TGTGCCAGCAGTGAATACGGGACCCAGTACTTC.

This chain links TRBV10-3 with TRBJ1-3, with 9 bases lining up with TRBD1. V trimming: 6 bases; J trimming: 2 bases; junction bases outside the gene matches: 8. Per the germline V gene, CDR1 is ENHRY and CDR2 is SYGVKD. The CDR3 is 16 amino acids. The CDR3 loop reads CAISQTGGLAGNTIYF. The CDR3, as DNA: TGTGCCATCAGCCAGACAGGGGGACTAGCTGGAAACACCATATATTTT.

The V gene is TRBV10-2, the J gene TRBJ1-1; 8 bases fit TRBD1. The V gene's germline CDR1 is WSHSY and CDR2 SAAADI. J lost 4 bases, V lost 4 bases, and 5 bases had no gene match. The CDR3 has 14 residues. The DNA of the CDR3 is TGCGCCAGCAGTGCACAGGGGGGGGGCACTGAAGCTTTCTTT. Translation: CASSAQGGGTEAFF.

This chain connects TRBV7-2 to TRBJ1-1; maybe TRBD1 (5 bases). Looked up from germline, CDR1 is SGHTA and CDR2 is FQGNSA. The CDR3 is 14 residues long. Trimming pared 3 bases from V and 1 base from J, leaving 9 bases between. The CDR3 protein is CASSFLGGNTEAFF. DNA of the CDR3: TGTGCCAGCAGCTTCCTGGGGGGGAACACTGAAGCTTTCTTT. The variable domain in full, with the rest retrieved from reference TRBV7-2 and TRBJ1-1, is GAGVSQSPSNKVTEKGKDVELRCDPISGHTALYWYRQSLGQGLEFLIYFQGNSAPDKSGLPSDRFSAERTGGSVSTLTIQRTQQEDSAVYLCASSFLGGNTEAFFGQGTRLTVV.

The DNA for the CDR3 is TGTGCCAGCAGCTCCCGGGGGAGGGCCCAGTACTTC. This sequence encodes CASSSRGRAQYF. The V gene is TRBV7-2, the J gene TRBJ2-5; TRBD2 aligns across 7 bases. With V trimmed by 4 bases and J by 9 bases, 5 bases remained unmatched. CDR3 length equals 12 residues. Germline CDR1 SGHTA, CDR2 FQGNSA.

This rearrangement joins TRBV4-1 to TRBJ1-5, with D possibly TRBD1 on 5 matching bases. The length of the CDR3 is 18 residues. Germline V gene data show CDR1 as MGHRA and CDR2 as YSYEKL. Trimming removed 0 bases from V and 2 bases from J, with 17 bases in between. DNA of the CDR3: TGCGCCAGCAGCCAAGATCTGTCGTTGTGGGGCGGCAATCAGCCCCAGCATTTT. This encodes CASSQDLSLWGGNQPQHF.

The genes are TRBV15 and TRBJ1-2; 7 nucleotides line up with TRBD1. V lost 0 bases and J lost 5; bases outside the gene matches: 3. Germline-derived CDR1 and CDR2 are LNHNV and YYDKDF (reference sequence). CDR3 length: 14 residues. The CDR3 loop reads CATSREGGRYGYTF. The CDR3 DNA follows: TGTGCCACCAGCAGAGAAGGGGGCAGGTATGGCTACACCTTC.

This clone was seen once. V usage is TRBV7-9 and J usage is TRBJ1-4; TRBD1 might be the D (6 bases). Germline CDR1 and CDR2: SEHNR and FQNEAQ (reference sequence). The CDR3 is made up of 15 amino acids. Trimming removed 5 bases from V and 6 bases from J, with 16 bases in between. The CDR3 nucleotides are TGTGCCAGCAGCAGCCAACAGGGTGGGGATGAAAAACTGTTTTTT. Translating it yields CASSSQQGGDEKLFF. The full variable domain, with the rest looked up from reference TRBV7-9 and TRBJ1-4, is DTGVSQNPRHKITKRGQNVTFRCDPISEHNRLYWYRQTLGQGPEFLTYFQNEAQLEKSRLLSDRFSAERPKGSFSTLEIQRTEQGDSAMYLCASSSQQGGDEKLFFGSGTQLSVL.

CDR3 coding DNA: TGCAGCGTTCCGGGGGCGATTGGCGGCACTGAAGCTTTCTTT. Protein sequence: CSVPGAIGGTEAFF. V usage is TRBV29-1 and J usage is TRBJ1-1, with D possibly TRBD1 on 6 matching bases. The CDR3 is 14 amino acids. The V end lost 5 bases, the J end lost 4 bases, and 17 bases lay between the germline ends. From germline, CDR1 is SQVTM and CDR2 ANQGSEA.

CDR3 DNA: TGTGCCAGCAGCCGCCTAGGTGGGGTTACGCAGTATTTT. Amino acid sequence: CASSRLGGVTQYF. The J gene is TRBJ2-3, the V gene TRBV16; D ambiguous. Germline CDR1 reads KGHSY; CDR2 reads FQNENV. V dropped 4 bases and J dropped 8 bases, with 13 bases sitting between them. The CDR3 has 13 residues. Combining the CDR3 with reference TRBV16 and TRBJ2-3 gives the whole variable domain GEEVAQTPKHLVRGEGQKAKLYCAPIKGHSYVFWYQQVLKNEFKFLISFQNENVFDETGMPKERFSAKCLPNSPCSLEIQATKLEDSAVYFCASSRLGGVTQYFGPGTRLTVL.

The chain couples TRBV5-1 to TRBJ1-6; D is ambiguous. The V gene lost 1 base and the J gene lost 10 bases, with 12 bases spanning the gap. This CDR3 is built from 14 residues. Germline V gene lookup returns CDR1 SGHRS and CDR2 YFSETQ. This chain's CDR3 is CASSLLRGESPLHF. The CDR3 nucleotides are TGCGCCAGCAGCTTGCTGAGAGGAGAATCACCCCTCCACTTT.

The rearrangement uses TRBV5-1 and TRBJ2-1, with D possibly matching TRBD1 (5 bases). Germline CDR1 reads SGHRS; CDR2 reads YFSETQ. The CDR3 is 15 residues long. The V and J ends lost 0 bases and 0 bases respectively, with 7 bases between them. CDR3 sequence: CASSLGQSSYNEQFF. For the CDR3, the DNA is TGCGCCAGCAGCTTGGGACAGAGCTCCTACAATGAGCAGTTCTTC.